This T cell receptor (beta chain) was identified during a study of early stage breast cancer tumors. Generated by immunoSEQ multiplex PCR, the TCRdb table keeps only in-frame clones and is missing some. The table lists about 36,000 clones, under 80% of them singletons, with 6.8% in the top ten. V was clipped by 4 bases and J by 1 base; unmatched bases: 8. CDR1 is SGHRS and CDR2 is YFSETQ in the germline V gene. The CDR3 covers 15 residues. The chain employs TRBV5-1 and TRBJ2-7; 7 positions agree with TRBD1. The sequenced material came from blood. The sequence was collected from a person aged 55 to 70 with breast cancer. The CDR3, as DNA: TGCGCCAGCAGCCCCCGACAGGGCCCTTCCTACGAGCAGTACTTC. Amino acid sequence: CASSPRQGPSYEQYF. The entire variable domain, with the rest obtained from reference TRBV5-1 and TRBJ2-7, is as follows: KAGVTQTPRYLIKTRGQQVTLSCSPISGHRSVSWYQQTPGQGLQFLFEYFSETQRNKGNFPGRFSGRQFSNSRSEMNVSTLELGDSALYLCASSPRQGPSYEQYFGPGTRLTVT.